One sample yielded the 15 T cell receptor beta chains listed below, sequenced in a study of neurological immune-mediated disorders. TCRdb independently ran MiXCR on the 5' RACE reads; one entry per CDR3 protein. The sample lists tens of thousands of distinct CDR3 sequences, approximately 10% occurring once. Material: PBMCs. These receptors were obtained from a man aged 40-49 years in good health.

The table lists this clonotype with many counts. V and J are TRBV7-9 and TRBJ2-7; D is ambiguous. Trimming removed 4 bases at V and 1 base at J, with 11 bases between. The V gene's germline CDR1 is SEHNR and CDR2 FQNEAQ (reference sequence). The CDR3 covers 14 residues. The CDR3: CASSSRERSYEQYF. In DNA, the CDR3 is TGTGCCAGCAGCTCACGTGAGAGATCCTACGAGCAGTACTTC.

This clonotype appeared many times. This chain uses TRBV5-1 with TRBJ2-3; 10 bases line up with TRBD2. The CDR3 sequence is 16 residues long. The V gene end was trimmed by 0 bases and the J gene end by 5 bases; junction bases not matched to a gene: 6. Looked up from germline, CDR1 is SGHRS and CDR2 is YFSETQ. CDR3 sequence: CASSLVGTSDGDTQYF. DNA for the CDR3: TGCGCCAGCAGCTTGGTAGGGACTAGCGATGGAGATACGCAGTATTTT.

The table lists this clonotype with many counts. The DNA for the CDR3 is TGTGCCAGCAGCCTGGGTGAGATGTACCAAGAGACCCAGTACTTC. Its translation: CASSLGEMYQETQYF. This sequence joins TRBV11-2 and TRBJ2-5; D call uncertain. Germline V gene data show CDR1 as SGHAT and CDR2 as FQNNGV. Trimming left V 5 bases short and J 0 bases short, with 13 bases between. This CDR3 spans 15 amino acids.

This clonotype was observed many times. The chain combines TRBV20-1 with TRBJ1-6, with a tentative D call TRBD1 (5 bases). This CDR3 is built from 15 residues. V lost 5 bases and J 5 bases, leaving 16 bases between the germline ends. CDR1 DFQATT and CDR2 SNEGSKA come from the germline V gene (reference sequence). CDR3 coding DNA: TGCAGTGCTTTTCGGGACGAACTAAATAATTCACCCCTCCACTTT. It codes for CSAFRDELNNSPLHF.

The chain recombines TRBV12-3 or TRBV12-4 with TRBJ2-6; D unresolved. CDR3 length equals 15 residues. V was trimmed by 6 bases and J by 3 bases, leaving 12 bases between them. CDR3 sequence (DNA): TGTGCCAGCAGGAACCACTTGCTTGGGGCCAACGTCCTGACTTTC. Translated, it gives CASRNHLLGANVLTF.

In its sample, this clonotype was seen many times. V is TRBV5-1 and J is TRBJ2-5; weak D call: TRBD1 (6 bases). The CDR3 sequence is 14 residues long. Trimming removed 3 bases at V and 9 bases at J, with 18 bases between. Germline-derived CDR1 and CDR2 are SGHRS and YFSETQ. This CDR3 reads CASSWTATSHAQYF. CDR3 DNA sequence: TGCGCCAGCAGCTGGACAGCCACCTCCCACGCCCAGTACTTC.

This clonotype has ten or more counts. CDR3 coding DNA: TGTGCCAGCACTAGGACTAGCGGGAGCTCCTACGAGCAGTACTTC. This translates into CASTRTSGSSYEQYF. The rearrangement links TRBV28 to TRBJ2-7; 13 bases match TRBD2. CDR3 size: 15 residues. Looked up from germline, CDR1 is MDHEN and CDR2 is SYDVKM. V lost 7 bases to trimming and J lost 0 bases; unmatched junction nucleotides: 3. Full variable domain (missing parts from reference TRBV28 and TRBJ2-7): DVKVTQSSRYLVKRTGEKVFLECVQDMDHENMFWYRQDPGLGLRLIYFSYDVKMKEKGDIPEGYSVSREKKERFSLILESASTNQTSMYLCASTRTSGSSYEQYFGPGTRLTVT.

This clonotype was observed at least ten times. The genes are TRBV5-1 and TRBJ2-7, with D possibly being TRBD1 (6 bases). The germline V gene encodes CDR1 SGHRS and CDR2 YFSETQ. V gave up 1 base and J gave up 3 bases, with 8 bases separating them. CDR3 length equals 13 residues. DNA of the CDR3: TGCGCCAGCAGCTTGTTACAGGGCTACGAGCAGTACTTC. Translation gives CASSLLQGYEQYF.

This clonotype was seen many times. The chain employs TRBV7-9 and TRBJ2-2; D call uncertain. V lost 4 bases to trimming and J lost 1 base, with 13 bases between them. Germline CDR1 reads SEHNR; CDR2 reads FQNEAQ (reference sequence). This CDR3 is 16 amino acids long. CDR3 region: CASSSHIRVNTGELFF. The DNA for the CDR3 is TGTGCCAGCAGCTCCCATATACGGGTGAACACCGGGGAGCTGTTTTTT.

Remarks on this clonotype: Given a much more abundant clone one base away, this may be a read error. The chain joins TRBV28 to TRBJ2-7; 10 bases are a match to TRBD1. Looked up from germline, CDR1 is MDHEN and CDR2 is SYDVKM. This CDR3 comprises 14 residues. CDR3 DNA: TGTGCCAGCACCGGGGGGACAGGGGCAGACGATCAGTACTTC. The encoded protein is CASTGGTGADDQYF.

At least ten counts were recorded for this clonotype. The chain carries TRBV5-1 and TRBJ1-4; a possible D gene is TRBD1 (5 bases). Trimming cost V 4 bases and J 2 bases, with 12 bases left between them. This CDR3 comprises 15 residues. The germline V gene has CDR1 SGHRS and CDR2 YFSETQ. This CDR3 reads CASSRGSETNEKLFF. DNA for the CDR3: TGCGCCAGCAGCCGGGGGTCTGAGACTAATGAAAAACTGTTTTTT.

This clonotype was counted ten times or more. The rearrangement links TRBV5-1 to TRBJ2-5, with TRBD2 matching 9 bases. J gave up 5 bases and V 2 bases, and 7 bases lay outside the gene matches. CDR3 length equals 15 residues. CDR1 and CDR2 (germline): SGHRS, YFSETQ. CDR3 sequence (DNA): TGCGCCAGCAGCTTATCAGGACTAGCGACGGAGACCCAGTACTTC. This codes for CASSLSGLATETQYF. The full variable domain, rest sourced from reference TRBV5-1 and TRBJ2-5, is KAGVTQTPRYLIKTRGQQVTLSCSPISGHRSVSWYQQTPGQGLQFLFEYFSETQRNKGNFPGRFSGRQFSNSRSEMNVSTLELGDSALYLCASSLSGLATETQYFGPGTRLLVL.

Ten or more counts support this clonotype. The rearrangement uses TRBV4-2 and TRBJ1-2, with D unclear. V was trimmed by 0 bases and J by 8 bases, leaving 7 bases between them. CDR3 length: 12 residues. Germline-derived CDR1 and CDR2 are LGHNA and YNFKEQ. CDR3 in amino acids: CASSQDLKGYTF. The CDR3 coding sequence is TGTGCCAGCAGCCAAGATCTAAAAGGCTACACCTTC.

This clonotype was counted at least ten times. The CDR3 loop is CASSEALGLWNYGYTF. The DNA for the CDR3 is TGTGCCAGCAGTGAAGCGCTAGGATTATGGAACTATGGCTACACCTTC. The V and J genes are TRBV6-1 and TRBJ1-2; D gene unclear. The CDR3 has 16 residues. V lost 0 bases and J lost 2, with 13 bases in between. CDR1 and CDR2 from the germline V gene are MNHNS and SASEGT.

This clonotype was picked up many times. The V and J genes are TRBV5-1 and TRBJ1-2; the D gene is possibly TRBD1 (6 bases). This CDR3 region has 15 residues. V was cut by 5 bases and J by 4 bases, with 18 bases left in between. Germline V gene sequence: CDR1 SGHRS, CDR2 YFSETQ. CDR3 amino acids: CASREDRASTYGYTF. For the CDR3, the DNA is TGCGCCAGCAGAGAGGACAGAGCCTCCACCTATGGCTACACCTTC.